The rows below give T cell receptor beta chains drawn from one sample of a study of beta chain features in type 1 diabetes. The assay was immunoSEQ multiplex PCR, and TCRdb's table has in-frame clones only and misses some. Of a few hundred thousand clones listed, around 9.6% are singletons. The sample comprised central memory CD4+ T cells from blood. Every receptor here comes from a man aged 30 to 45 with type 1 diabetes. Both conserved end residues are part of each CDR3. The D gene is left open where the match is weak.

V: TRBV14; D: NA; CDR3: CASSPRLEAGHGYTF
V: TRBV5-1; D: NA; CDR3: CASSLAGSMNTEAFF
V: TRBV28; D: NA; CDR3: CASSLLSAGTRGGETQYF
V: TRBV30; D: NA; CDR3: CAWDRQTNTGELFF
V: TRBV4-2; D: NA; CDR3: CASSQDGGRVYGYTF
V: TRBV15; D: NA; CDR3: CATSPQTNTEAFF
V: TRBV4-3; D: NA; CDR3: CASSHLISGANVLTF
V: TRBV7-9; D: TRBD1; CDR3: CASSQGVANFNEQFF
V: TRBV25-1; D: NA; CDR3: CASSQPSLNTEAFF
V: TRBV28; D: NA; CDR3: CASSLGGPPGNNEQFF